The 30 T cell receptor beta chains reported below all come from one sample, sequenced in a study of blood T cell repertoires in COVID-19 (dated by TCRdb to about 2020). The library was prepared using the immunoSEQ multiplex PCR assay. As stored in TCRdb, this immuneACCESS dataset retains in-frame rearrangements with V and J assigned. A fraction of the clones does not appear; measured against another copy, unresolved V genes explain less than half of the discrepancy, and the remainder lacks a known reason. The sample contains about 57,000 clones, about 90% of them found a single time. Roughly 2.4% of the sample goes to the ten largest clones. The material sequenced was peripheral blood. All receptors come from a man in his 60s with acute or convalescent COVID-19.

The genes are TRBV19 and TRBJ1-5; TRBD1 aligns across 7 bases. The ends lost 7 bases at V and 4 bases at J; junction bases unmatched: 4. CDR1 is LNHDA and CDR2 is SQIVND in the germline V gene (reference sequence). This CDR3 has 13 residues. CDR3 sequence: CASTDRENQPQHF. The CDR3 nucleotides are TGTGCCAGTACTGACAGGGAAAATCAGCCCCAGCATTTT.

CDR3 sequence reads: CATQKGTSGREADTQYF. The CDR3, as DNA: TGTGCCACCCAGAAAGGGACTAGCGGGAGGGAGGCGGATACGCAGTATTTT. The chain recombines TRBV2 with TRBJ2-3, with TRBD2 matching 16 bases. Germline trimming cut 10 bases from V and 6 bases from J; bases unmatched to any gene: 13. The germline V gene has CDR1 SNHLY and CDR2 FYNNEI. The CDR3 covers 17 residues.

This rearrangement joins TRBV19 to TRBJ1-5, with D possibly matching TRBD1 (5 bases). V gave up 5 bases and J gave up 2 bases, with 16 bases separating them. The V gene's germline CDR1 is LNHDA and CDR2 SQIVND (reference sequence). The length of the CDR3 is 16 residues. DNA of the CDR3: TGTGCCAGTAGTCCCAGAACAGGTTTCGGCAATCAGCCCCAGCATTTT. Its protein product is CASSPRTGFGNQPQHF.

This sequence joins TRBV6-5 and TRBJ2-7; D possibly corresponds to TRBD2 (5 bases). This CDR3 has 14 amino acids. V was clipped by 9 bases and J by 4 bases, with 19 bases between them. The germline V gene has CDR1 MNHEY and CDR2 SVGAGI. CDR3 bases: TGTGCCAGTCTTCCGGACTCTTTTTCATACGAGCAGTACTTC. This codes for CASLPDSFSYEQYF.

This clone was observed a few times. The rearrangement links TRBV19 to TRBJ2-7; 10 bases align to TRBD2. This CDR3 has 15 amino acids. Trimming at V came to 5 bases and at J to 7 bases, leaving 11 bases not matched to a gene. The germline V gene has CDR1 LNHDA and CDR2 SQIVND (reference sequence). This CDR3 is CASSPGLADLGEQYF. In DNA, the CDR3 is TGTGCCAGTAGTCCTGGACTAGCGGATCTAGGTGAGCAGTACTTC.

This chain uses TRBV5-1 with TRBJ2-1; 8 bases map to TRBD1. This CDR3 has 16 amino acids. V lost 1 base and J lost 7; bases outside the gene matches: 10. The germline V gene has CDR1 SGHRS and CDR2 YFSETQ. CDR3 DNA sequence: TGCGCCAGCAGCTTGAGAATTGGGACAGGTAGTAATGAGCAGTTCTTC. Protein sequence: CASSLRIGTGSNEQFF. The full variable domain, completed using reference TRBV5-1 and TRBJ2-1, is KAGVTQTPRYLIKTRGQQVTLSCSPISGHRSVSWYQQTPGQGLQFLFEYFSETQRNKGNFPGRFSGRQFSNSRSEMNVSTLELGDSALYLCASSLRIGTGSNEQFFGPGTRLTVL.

V and J are TRBV27 and TRBJ2-1; 9 nucleotides match TRBD2. The CDR3 is 18 amino acids. V shed 3 bases, J shed 3 bases, and the junction held 12 bases outside the gene matches. The germline V gene has CDR1 MNHEY and CDR2 SMNVEV (reference sequence). DNA of the CDR3: TGTGCCAGCAGTTTGTCTCCCTCCGTAGCGGGAGACTACAATGAGCAGTTCTTC. Translated, it gives CASSLSPSVAGDYNEQFF.

V usage is TRBV29-1 and J usage is TRBJ2-7, with D maybe TRBD2 (5 bases). Germline assignment: CDR1 SQVTM and CDR2 ANQGSEA. This CDR3 has 12 residues. V gave up 4 bases and J gave up 3 bases, with 10 bases separating them. CDR3 in DNA: TGCAGCGTTGGGAGCGGCCGCTACGAGCAGTACTTC. It encodes CSVGSGRYEQYF.

The chain links TRBV11-3 to TRBJ2-5; 10 positions match TRBD2. V gave up 2 bases and J gave up 4 bases; unmatched junction bases: 7. Germline values: CDR1 SGHNT, CDR2 YENEEA. The CDR3 contains 16 residues. The DNA for the CDR3 is TGTGCCAGCAGCTTAAGAGCTAGCGGGAGCGTAGAGACCCAGTACTTC. Its protein is CASSLRASGSVETQYF.

The chain is built from TRBV2 and TRBJ2-1, with 10 bases matching TRBD2. CDR3 length: 16 amino acids. Germline CDR1 reads SNHLY; CDR2 reads FYNNEI. V dropped 6 bases and J dropped 1; count of bases not matched to a gene: 6. The CDR3: CASRRLAGGSYNEQFF. The CDR3 DNA sequence: TGTGCCAGCAGAAGATTAGCGGGAGGTTCCTACAATGAGCAGTTCTTC.

This clone came up once. The V gene is TRBV9, the J gene TRBJ2-1; TRBD2 matches 11 bases. Trimming cost V 3 bases and J 6 bases; bases outside gene matches: 5. There are 15 residues in the CDR3. The V gene's germline CDR1 is SGDLS and CDR2 YYNGEE. The CDR3 loop is CASSASGGRPNEQFF. CDR3 bases: TGTGCCAGCAGCGCTAGCGGGGGGCGCCCCAATGAGCAGTTCTTC.

Notes on this clone: Mismatch with germline at one junction end may stem from a read error. The V and J genes are TRBV7-7 and TRBJ2-1; TRBD1 is a possible D gene (5 bases). CDR1 is SSHAT and CDR2 is FNYEAQ in the germline V gene (reference sequence). The CDR3 consists of 17 residues. CDR3 amino acids: CASSPLRAPRMNNEQFF. The CDR3 DNA sequence: TGTGCTAGCAGCCCCCTCAGGGCCCCCAGGATGAACAATGAGCAGTTCTTC.

The chain is built from TRBV12-3 or TRBV12-4 and TRBJ1-5; D uncertain. V dropped 3 bases and J dropped 1 base, with 4 bases sitting between them. The CDR3 runs to 13 residues. This CDR3 reads CASSFGSNQPQHF. The CDR3 DNA reads TGTGCCAGCAGTTTCGGGAGCAATCAGCCCCAGCATTTT.

The CDR3 DNA sequence: TGTGCCACCAGCAGAGATTCGGGGGGAATTCAGTTCTTC. As protein: CATSRDSGGIQFF. The rearrangement uses TRBV15 and TRBJ2-1; 7 bases map to TRBD2. In germline, CDR1 is LNHNV, CDR2 YYDKDF (reference sequence). The CDR3 consists of 13 residues. The J segment lost 13 bases and the V segment lost 0 bases, leaving 6 bases of the junction unmatched.

V gene TRBV11-2 combines with J gene TRBJ2-3; D possibly corresponds to TRBD2 (6 bases). This CDR3 is built from 16 residues. CDR1 and CDR2 from the germline V gene are SGHAT and FQNNGV. V was cut by 0 bases and J by 0 bases, with 10 bases left in between. The CDR3 DNA follows: TGTGCCAGCAGCTTAGAGGACTACTTTAGCACAGATACGCAGTATTTT. This encodes CASSLEDYFSTDTQYF.

The chain uses TRBV7-3 and TRBJ1-2; 7 bases align to TRBD1. Trimming took 4 bases from V and 8 from J; bases not matched to a gene: 10. Germline CDR1 SGHTA, CDR2 FQGTGA. CDR3 length: 14 residues. The CDR3 sequence: CASSYPGTDEGYTF. In nucleotides, the CDR3 is TGTGCCAGCAGCTACCCTGGGACAGATGAAGGCTACACCTTC.

This sequence joins TRBV29-1 and TRBJ2-7; TRBD1 might be the D (5 bases). V was trimmed by 5 bases and J by 2 bases, leaving 13 bases between them. The germline V gene encodes CDR1 SQVTM and CDR2 ANQGSEA. The CDR3 loop spans 13 amino acids. The CDR3 is CSVFKTETYEQYF. The CDR3 DNA is TGCAGCGTTTTTAAGACAGAAACCTACGAGCAGTACTTC.

The chain has TRBV2 and TRBJ1-2; 9 nucleotides agree with TRBD1. The germline gives CDR1 SNHLY, CDR2 FYNNEI. The CDR3 is 15 residues long. The V segment lost 0 bases and the J segment 7 bases; nucleotides outside the gene matches: 6. The CDR3 loop reads CASSEAADRGAGYTF. The CDR3 DNA reads TGTGCCAGCAGTGAAGCGGCGGACAGGGGAGCTGGCTACACCTTC.

This chain uses TRBV6-6 with TRBJ2-2; 15 bases map to TRBD2. V lost 5 bases, J lost 7 bases, and 11 bases stayed unmatched. CDR1 and CDR2 (germline): MNHNY, SVGAGI (reference sequence). The CDR3 sequence is 18 residues long. CDR3 nucleotides: TGTGCCAGCAGTCTCTCCGGGACTAGCGGGAGGTTGGTCGGGGAGCTGTTTTTT. It specifies CASSLSGTSGRLVGELFF.

This chain uses TRBV7-3 with TRBJ1-1; 9 bases fit TRBD1. CDR1 and CDR2 from the germline V gene are SGHTA and FQGTGA. V dropped 4 bases and J dropped 5; count of bases not matched to a gene: 5. The CDR3 loop spans 14 amino acids. CDR3 DNA: TGTGCCAGCAGCTCCGGGACAGGGCGGACTGAAGCTTTCTTT. Amino acids: CASSSGTGRTEAFF.

Comment on this clone: One end of the junction varies from germline; a read error may be responsible. The chain carries TRBV6-5 and TRBJ2-1; 8 bases map to TRBD1. This CDR3 region has 15 residues. Germline CDR1 MNHEY, CDR2 SVGAGI. CDR3 sequence (DNA): TGTGCTAGCAGCGCCAATAGCAGGGGGCACAATGAGCAGTTCTTC. This gives the protein CASSANSRGHNEQFF.

J is TRBJ2-7 and V is TRBV4-2, with TRBD2 identical over 12 bases. The CDR3 consists of 17 residues. Germline V CDR1 and CDR2: LGHNA, YNFKEQ. Unmatched junction bases numbered 7, after V lost 2 bases and J lost 2 bases. CDR3 region: CASSQILAGGAPYEQYF. The CDR3, as DNA: TGTGCCAGCAGCCAAATACTAGCGGGAGGTGCACCCTACGAGCAGTACTTC.

V and J are TRBV11-1 and TRBJ2-7, with D possibly being TRBD1 (6 bases). CDR1 is SGHAT and CDR2 is FQDESV in the germline V gene (reference sequence). The CDR3 spans 14 residues. V lost 3 bases to trimming and J lost 4 bases, with 13 bases between them. The CDR3 protein is CASSFLAGEYEQYF. The CDR3 DNA sequence: TGTGCCAGCAGCTTCCTGGCAGGGGAATACGAGCAGTACTTC. Complete variable domain (other parts from reference TRBV11-1 and TRBJ2-7): EAEVAQSPRYKITEKSQAVAFWCDPISGHATLYWYRQILGQGPELLVQFQDESVVDDSQLPKDRFSAERLKGVDSTLKIQPAELGDSAMYLCASSFLAGEYEQYFGPGTRLTVT.

J is TRBJ2-2 and V is TRBV7-3, with TRBD2 identical over 10 bases. V lost 0 bases, J lost 5 bases, and 0 bases stayed unmatched. The V gene's germline CDR1 is SGHTA and CDR2 FQGTGA. CDR3 length equals 15 residues. CDR3 in amino acids: CASSLTAGGTGELFF. DNA for the CDR3: TGTGCCAGCAGCTTAACAGCGGGAGGGACCGGGGAGCTGTTTTTT.

The chain links TRBV6-5 to TRBJ2-7, with D possibly TRBD2 on 5 matching bases. The length of the CDR3 is 16 residues. V was trimmed by 2 bases and J by 6 bases, leaving 20 bases between them. Germline V gene sequence: CDR1 MNHEY, CDR2 SVGAGI. CDR3 sequence reads: CASSYDPGSRPLEQYF. The CDR3 DNA reads TGTGCCAGCAGTTACGACCCGGGAAGCCGCCCCCTCGAGCAGTACTTC.

This chain uses TRBV12-5 with TRBJ1-1; 12 bases fit TRBD1. Trimming cost V 3 bases and J 0 bases; bases outside gene matches: 14. The CDR3 is made up of 20 amino acids. CDR1 is LGHNT, CDR2 FRNRAP, per germline. The CDR3 protein is CASGFRLEGQGARMNTEAFF. For the CDR3, the DNA is TGTGCTAGTGGTTTTCGTTTGGAGGGACAGGGGGCGCGGATGAACACTGAAGCTTTCTTT.

The J gene is TRBJ1-2, the V gene TRBV6-5; 7 bases align to TRBD1. Germline CDR1 reads MNHEY; CDR2 reads SVGAGI. Trimming cost V 6 bases and J 7 bases; bases outside gene matches: 8. CDR3 length equals 13 residues. The CDR3 is CASRVGQASGYTF. CDR3 DNA sequence: TGTGCCAGCAGGGTAGGACAGGCTTCTGGCTACACCTTC.

Concerning this clone: One end of the junction fails to match germline, which may point to a read error. The chain recombines TRBV7-7 with TRBJ2-1; 8 nucleotides match TRBD2. The CDR3 extends over 17 amino acids. Germline V gene lookup returns CDR1 SSHAT and CDR2 FNYEAQ (reference sequence). The CDR3 coding sequence is TGTGCTAGCAGCTTAGATGGTAGCGGGACGGGCCTCAATGAGCAGTTCTTC. Translation: CASSLDGSGTGLNEQFF. The full variable domain, with the rest looked up from reference TRBV7-7 and TRBJ2-1, is GAGVSQSPRYKVTKRGQDVTLRCDPISSHATLYWYQQALGQGPEFLTYFNYEAQPDKSGLPSDRFSAERPEGSISTLTIQRTEQRDSAMYRCASSLDGSGTGLNEQFFGPGTRLTVL.

The chain joins TRBV7-8 to TRBJ1-2, with a weak D call TRBD1 (6 bases). The length of the CDR3 is 16 residues. Germline V gene sequence: CDR1 SGHVS, CDR2 FQNEAQ. Trimming took off 1 base at V and 3 bases at J, with 15 bases between the two ends. This chain's CDR3 is CASSLEEGRGYYGYTF. Here the CDR3 DNA reads TGTGCCAGCAGCTTAGAAGAGGGCAGGGGCTACTATGGCTACACCTTC.

The rearrangement joins TRBV6-5 to TRBJ1-1, with 8 nucleotides matching TRBD1. The CDR3 covers 14 residues. Per germline, CDR1 MNHEY and CDR2 SVGAGI. V trimming: 4 bases; J trimming: 1 base; junction bases outside the gene matches: 2. CDR3 nucleotide sequence: TGTGCCAGCAGTTTCGACAGGGGGAACACTGAAGCTTTCTTT. It specifies CASSFDRGNTEAFF.